This T cell receptor (beta chain) stems from a study of blood T cell repertoires in COVID-19. The sample holds one count of this clone. Participants' reported clinical history set cohort assignment. Sequencing was performed with immunoSEQ multiplex PCR; in TCRdb, only in-frame clones are kept and a portion is missing. The repertoire holds roughly 140,000 clones, about nine tenths seen once, with 11% in the top ten. Germline assignment: CDR1 SEHNR and CDR2 FQNEAQ (reference sequence). V gave up 6 bases and J gave up 3 bases, with 15 bases separating them. There are 15 residues in the CDR3. The sample taken for sequencing was PBMCs or T cells enriched from blood (not recorded which). The TCR was taken from a man in his 60s who had recovered from COVID-19. This chain connects TRBV7-9 to TRBJ1-3; D is undetermined. CDR3 DNA sequence: TGTGCCAGCAGTCGCGGGCAGACCGGTGGAAACACCATATATTTT. This gives the protein CASSRGQTGGNTIYF.